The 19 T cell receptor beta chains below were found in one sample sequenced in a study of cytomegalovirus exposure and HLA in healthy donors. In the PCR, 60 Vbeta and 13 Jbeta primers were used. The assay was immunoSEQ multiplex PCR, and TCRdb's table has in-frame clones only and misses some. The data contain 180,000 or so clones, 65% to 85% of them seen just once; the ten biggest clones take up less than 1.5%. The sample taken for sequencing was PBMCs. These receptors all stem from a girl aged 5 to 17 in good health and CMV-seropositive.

CDR3 loop: CASSLRRLAGQETQYF. The DNA of the CDR3 is TGTGCCAGCAGTCTGCGGCGGCTAGCGGGACAAGAGACCCAGTACTTC. This chain connects TRBV5-6 to TRBJ2-5, with 9 nucleotides matching TRBD2. The CDR3 is made up of 16 amino acids. CDR1 and CDR2 (germline): SGHDT, YYEEEE. V shed 5 bases and J 2 bases; nucleotides not matched to a gene: 10.

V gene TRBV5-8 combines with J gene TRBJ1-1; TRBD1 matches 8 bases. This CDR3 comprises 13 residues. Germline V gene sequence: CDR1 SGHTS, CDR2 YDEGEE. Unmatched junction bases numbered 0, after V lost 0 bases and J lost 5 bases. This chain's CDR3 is CASSLDRGTEAFF. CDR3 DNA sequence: TGTGCCAGCAGCTTGGACAGGGGGACTGAAGCTTTCTTT. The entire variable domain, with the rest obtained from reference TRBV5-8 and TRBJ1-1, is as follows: EAGVTQSPTHLIKTRGQQATLRCSPISGHTSVYWYQQALGLGLQFLLWYDEGEERNRGNFPPRFSGRQFPNYSSELNVNALELEDSALYLCASSLDRGTEAFFGQGTRLTVV.

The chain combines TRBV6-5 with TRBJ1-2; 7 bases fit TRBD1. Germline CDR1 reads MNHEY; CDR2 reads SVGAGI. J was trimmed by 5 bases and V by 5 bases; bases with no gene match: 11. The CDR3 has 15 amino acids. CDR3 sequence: CASSLQTGERYGYTF. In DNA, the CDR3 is TGTGCCAGCAGTCTCCAAACAGGGGAGAGGTATGGCTACACCTTC.

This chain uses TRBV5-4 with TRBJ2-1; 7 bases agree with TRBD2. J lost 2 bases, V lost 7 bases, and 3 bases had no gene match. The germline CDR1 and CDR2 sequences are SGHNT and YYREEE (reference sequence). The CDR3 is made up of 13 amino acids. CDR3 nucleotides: TGTGCCAGCCTAGCGGATACCTACAATGAGCAGTTCTTC. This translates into CASLADTYNEQFF. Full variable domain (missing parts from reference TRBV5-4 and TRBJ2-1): ETGVTQSPTHLIKTRGQQVTLRCSSQSGHNTVSWYQQALGQGPQFIFQYYREEENGRGNFPPRFSGLQFPNYSSELNVNALELDDSALYLCASLADTYNEQFFGPGTRLTVL.

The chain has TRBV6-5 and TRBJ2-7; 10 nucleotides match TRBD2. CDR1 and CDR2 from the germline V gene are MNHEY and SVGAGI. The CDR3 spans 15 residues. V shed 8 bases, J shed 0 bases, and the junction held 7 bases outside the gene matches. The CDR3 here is CASQRSGGSSYEQYF. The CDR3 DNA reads TGTGCCAGCCAACGTAGCGGGGGGAGCTCCTACGAGCAGTACTTC.

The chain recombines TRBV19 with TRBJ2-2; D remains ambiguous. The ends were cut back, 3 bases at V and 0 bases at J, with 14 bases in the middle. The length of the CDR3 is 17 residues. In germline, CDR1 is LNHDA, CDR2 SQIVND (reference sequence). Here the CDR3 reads CASSILSLGPNTGELFF. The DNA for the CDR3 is TGTGCCAGTAGTATCCTTAGTCTGGGCCCGAACACCGGGGAGCTGTTTTTT.

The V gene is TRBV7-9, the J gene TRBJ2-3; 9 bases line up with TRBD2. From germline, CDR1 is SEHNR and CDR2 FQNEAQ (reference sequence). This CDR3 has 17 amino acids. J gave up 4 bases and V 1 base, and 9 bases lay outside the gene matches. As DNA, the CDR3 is TGTGCCAGCAGCTTAGGTAATAGCGGGAGTACGCCAGATACGCAGTATTTT. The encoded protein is CASSLGNSGSTPDTQYF.

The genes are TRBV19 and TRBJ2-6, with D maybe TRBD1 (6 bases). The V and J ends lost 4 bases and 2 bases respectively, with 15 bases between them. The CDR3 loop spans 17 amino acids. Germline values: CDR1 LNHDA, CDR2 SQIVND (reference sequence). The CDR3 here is CASSTRTGFAGANVLTF. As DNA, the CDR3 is TGTGCCAGTAGTACCCGAACAGGGTTCGCTGGGGCCAACGTCCTGACTTTC.

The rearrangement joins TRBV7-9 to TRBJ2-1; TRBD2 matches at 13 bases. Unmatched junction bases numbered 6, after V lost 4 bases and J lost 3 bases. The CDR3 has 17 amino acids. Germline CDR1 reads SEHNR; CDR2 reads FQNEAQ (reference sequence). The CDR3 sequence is CASSYGLAGDFYNEQFF. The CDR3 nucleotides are TGTGCCAGCAGCTACGGACTAGCGGGAGATTTCTACAATGAGCAGTTCTTC.

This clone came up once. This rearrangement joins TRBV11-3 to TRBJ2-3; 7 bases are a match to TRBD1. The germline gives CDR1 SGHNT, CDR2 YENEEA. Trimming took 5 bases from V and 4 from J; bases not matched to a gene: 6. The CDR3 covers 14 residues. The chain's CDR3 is CASSPADRSDTQYF. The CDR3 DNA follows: TGTGCCAGCAGCCCAGCGGACAGGTCAGATACGCAGTATTTT.

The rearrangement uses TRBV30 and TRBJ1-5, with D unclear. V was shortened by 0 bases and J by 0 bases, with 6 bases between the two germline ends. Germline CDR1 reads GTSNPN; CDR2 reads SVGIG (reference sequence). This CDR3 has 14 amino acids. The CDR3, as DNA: TGTGCCTGGAGTGTGAGCCATAGCAATCAGCCCCAGCATTTT. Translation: CAWSVSHSNQPQHF. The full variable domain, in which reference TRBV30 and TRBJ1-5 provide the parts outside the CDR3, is SQTIHQWPATLVQPVGSPLSLECTVEGTSNPNLYWYRQAAGRGLQLLFYSVGIGQISSEVPQNLSASRPQDRQFILSSKKLLLSDSGFYLCAWSVSHSNQPQHFGDGTRLSIL.

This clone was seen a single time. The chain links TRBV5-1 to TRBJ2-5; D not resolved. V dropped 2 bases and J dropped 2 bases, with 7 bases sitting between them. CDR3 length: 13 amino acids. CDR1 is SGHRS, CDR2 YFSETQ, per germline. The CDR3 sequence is CASSFKEQETQYF. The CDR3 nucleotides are TGCGCCAGCAGCTTTAAAGAGCAAGAGACCCAGTACTTC.

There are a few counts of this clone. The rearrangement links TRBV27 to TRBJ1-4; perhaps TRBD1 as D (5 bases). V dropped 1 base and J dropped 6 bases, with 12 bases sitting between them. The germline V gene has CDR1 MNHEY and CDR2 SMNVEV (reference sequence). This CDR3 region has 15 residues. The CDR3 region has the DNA TGTGCCAGCAGTTTATTACCAGGGAAGGATGAAAAACTGTTTTTT. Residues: CASSLLPGKDEKLFF.

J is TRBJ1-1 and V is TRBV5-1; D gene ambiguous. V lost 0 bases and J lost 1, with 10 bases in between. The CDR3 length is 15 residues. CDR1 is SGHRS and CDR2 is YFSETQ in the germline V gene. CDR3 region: CASSLDDYSNTEAFF. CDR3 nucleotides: TGCGCCAGCAGCTTGGATGACTACTCGAACACTGAAGCTTTCTTT. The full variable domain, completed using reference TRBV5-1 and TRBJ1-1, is KAGVTQTPRYLIKTRGQQVTLSCSPISGHRSVSWYQQTPGQGLQFLFEYFSETQRNKGNFPGRFSGRQFSNSRSEMNVSTLELGDSALYLCASSLDDYSNTEAFFGQGTRLTVV.

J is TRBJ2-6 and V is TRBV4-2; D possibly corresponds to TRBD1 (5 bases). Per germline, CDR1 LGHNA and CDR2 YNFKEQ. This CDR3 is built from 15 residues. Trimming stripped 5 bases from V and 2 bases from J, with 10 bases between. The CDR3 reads CASSTRDPGANVLTF. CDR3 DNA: TGTGCCAGCAGCACCAGGGATCCTGGGGCCAACGTCCTGACTTTC.

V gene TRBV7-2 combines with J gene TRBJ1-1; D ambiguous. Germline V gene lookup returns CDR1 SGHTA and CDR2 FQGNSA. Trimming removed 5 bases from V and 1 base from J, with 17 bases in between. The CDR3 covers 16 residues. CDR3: CASSHWSWLENTEAFF. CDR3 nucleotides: TGTGCCAGCAGCCACTGGAGTTGGCTCGAGAACACTGAAGCTTTCTTT.

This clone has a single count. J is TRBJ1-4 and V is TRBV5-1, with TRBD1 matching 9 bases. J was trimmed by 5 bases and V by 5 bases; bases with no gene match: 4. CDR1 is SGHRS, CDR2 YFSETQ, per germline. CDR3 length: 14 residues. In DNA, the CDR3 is TGCGCCAGCAGTCCCGGGACAGGGAATGAAAAACTGTTTTTT. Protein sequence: CASSPGTGNEKLFF. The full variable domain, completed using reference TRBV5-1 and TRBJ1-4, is KAGVTQTPRYLIKTRGQQVTLSCSPISGHRSVSWYQQTPGQGLQFLFEYFSETQRNKGNFPGRFSGRQFSNSRSEMNVSTLELGDSALYLCASSPGTGNEKLFFGSGTQLSVL.

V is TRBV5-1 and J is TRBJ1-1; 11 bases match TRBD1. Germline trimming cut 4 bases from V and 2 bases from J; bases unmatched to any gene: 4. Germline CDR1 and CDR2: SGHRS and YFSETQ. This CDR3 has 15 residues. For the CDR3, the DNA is TGCGCCAGCAGCAAGGGACAGGGGGTAAACACTGAAGCTTTCTTT. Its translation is CASSKGQGVNTEAFF.

Written as DNA, the CDR3 is TGTGCCAGCAGCTTCCGGGACACGAACACTGAAGCTTTCTTT. Its translation: CASSFRDTNTEAFF. This sequence joins TRBV5-5 and TRBJ1-1, with a tentative D call TRBD1 (6 bases). V gave up 2 bases and J gave up 1 base, with 9 bases separating them. Germline-derived CDR1 and CDR2 are SGHKS and YYEKEE (reference sequence). There are 14 residues in the CDR3.